A selection of T cell receptor beta chains follows, all from one sample in a study of cytomegalovirus exposure and HLA in healthy donors. Repertoires were generated with immunoSEQ multiplex PCR, while TCRdb's copy carries only in-frame clones and drops some. The table includes roughly 110,000 clones, roughly four fifths detected once. The specimen was PBMCs. The origin of the receptors is a man aged 50-59 years in good health and CMV-seronegative. Both conserved end residues are part of each CDR3. The D gene is left open where the match is weak. Size is omitted from some rows. Given values are once, few, many or a class for expanded clones.

CDR3	DNA	D	size	V	J
CASRIEGVSNTEAFF	TGTGCCAGCCGAATAGAGGGGGTATCGAACACTGAAGCTTTCTTT	NA	NA	TRBV6-5	TRBJ1-1
CAISESSRNSPLHF	TGTGCCATCAGTGAGTCTTCTAGAAATTCACCCCTCCACTTT	NA	NA	TRBV10-3	TRBJ1-6
CASSQEMRGGRHEQFF	TGTGCCAGCAGCCAAGAGATGCGGGGGGGCCGGCATGAGCAGTTCTTC	TRBD2	NA	TRBV4-2	TRBJ2-1
CASSHGQGPDNEQFF	TGTGCCAGCAGCCACGGACAGGGGCCCGACAATGAGCAGTTCTTC	TRBD1	NA	TRBV11-1	TRBJ2-1
CASSEAKWGLSFSGLVNEQFF	TGTGCCAGCAGTGAAGCTAAATGGGGACTTTCCTTCTCAGGGCTTGTCAATGAGCAGTTCTTC	NA	NA	TRBV6-1	TRBJ2-1
CASSPPGGSYNEQFF	TGTGCCAGCAGCCCGCCTGGGGGGTCCTACAATGAGCAGTTCTTC	NA	few	TRBV7-3	TRBJ2-1
CASSLSFGGYGYTF	TGTGCCAGCAGTTTATCATTCGGAGGTTATGGCTACACCTTC	NA	NA	TRBV27	TRBJ1-2
CGGFRGVNTEAFF	TGTGGGGGGTTCCGGGGGGTGAACACTGAAGCTTTCTTT	NA	NA	TRBV30	TRBJ1-1
CASSLAGGDSPLHF	TGTGCCAGCAGCTTAGCGGGGGGGGATTCACCCCTCCACTTT	NA	few	TRBV7-9	TRBJ1-6
CASSLVGGGYTF	TGTGCCAGCAGCTTGGTGGGGGGAGGCTACACCTTC	NA	NA	TRBV5-4	TRBJ1-2
CAWSEGASSGANVLTF	TGTGCCTGGAGCGAGGGGGCGAGCTCTGGGGCCAACGTCCTGACTTTC	TRBD1	few	TRBV30	TRBJ2-6
CASTGGQPGELFF	TGTGCCAGTACGGGGGGGCAGCCCGGGGAGCTGTTTTTT	TRBD2	NA	TRBV19	TRBJ2-2
CASSLFQLYTDTQYF	TGCGCCAGCAGCTTGTTCCAGTTATACACAGATACGCAGTATTTT	NA	NA	TRBV5-1	TRBJ2-3
CASSVDGVMNTEAFF	TGTGCCAGCAGCGTAGATGGAGTCATGAACACTGAAGCTTTCTTT	NA	NA	TRBV9	TRBJ1-1
CASTLGGLQPQHF	TGTGCCAGTACCCTGGGTGGGCTTCAGCCCCAGCATTTT	NA	NA	TRBV19	TRBJ1-5
CASSEGTGTPPLHF	TGTGCCAGCTCAGAGGGGACAGGGACGCCACCCCTCCACTTT	TRBD1	NA	TRBV18	TRBJ1-6
CASNPGEDTQYF	TGTGCCAGCAACCCGGGGGAGGATACGCAGTATTTT	NA	NA	TRBV6-1	TRBJ2-3
CASSSGDLGSGYTF	TGTGCCAGCAGCTCCGGGGATCTGGGCAGTGGCTACACCTTC	NA	NA	TRBV5-5	TRBJ1-2
CASSEQVSGTGSSTDTQYF	TGCGCCAGCAGTGAGCAGGTGTCCGGGACAGGGAGTAGCACAGATACGCAGTATTTT	TRBD1	NA	TRBV10-2	TRBJ2-3
CASSQGRQVRGAFF	TGTGCCAGCAGCCAAGGCCGACAGGTCCGTGGGGCTTTCTTT	NA	NA	TRBV4-2	TRBJ1-1
CASIAVSTDTQYF	TGTGCCAGCATAGCGGTGAGCACAGATACGCAGTATTTT	NA	NA	TRBV7-9	TRBJ2-3
CASSEGLAGGADTQYF	TGTGCCAGCAGTGAAGGACTAGCGGGGGGGGCAGATACGCAGTATTTT	TRBD2	NA	TRBV6-1	TRBJ2-3
CASSGRGNRVAGELFF	TGTGCCAGCTCCGGTCGGGGAAACAGGGTGGCCGGGGAGCTGTTTTTT	NA	few	TRBV2	TRBJ2-2
CATRAILNTGELFF	TGTGCCACGAGGGCCATCTTGAACACCGGGGAGCTGTTTTTT	NA	NA	TRBV18	TRBJ2-2
CASSLVEAYYEQYF	TGTGCCAGCAGCTTAGTGGAGGCGTACTACGAGCAGTACTTC	NA	once	TRBV11-2	TRBJ2-7
CASSSPAEGGGNTIYF	TGTGCCAGTAGTTCCCCGGCGGAGGGTGGAGGAAACACCATATATTTT	NA	NA	TRBV19	TRBJ1-3
CASSLGNSVEETQYF	TGTGCCAGCAGCTTAGGGAATAGCGTTGAGGAGACCCAGTACTTC	NA	NA	TRBV7-2	TRBJ2-5
CASSLGREFYTF	TGTGCCAGCAGCTTGGGGAGGGAATTCTACACCTTC	NA	NA	TRBV5-6	TRBJ1-2
CASRGLGINEQFF	TGTGCCAGTAGGGGACTAGGCATAAATGAGCAGTTCTTC	TRBD2	NA	TRBV19	TRBJ2-1